Below are 27 T cell receptor beta chains sequenced from a single sample in a study of regulatory T cells in long-lasting Graves disease (dated by TCRdb to the early 2020s). The receptor library was made with multiplex PCR. Instrument used: Illumina HiSeq 4000. TCR beta libraries were built with iRepertoire HTBI primers and Arm-PCR amplification of CDR3 regions. TCRdb itself trimmed the public reads at Q25 with fastp, ran MiXCR and retained productive beta chains. Rows are unified per CDR3 protein, each entry keeping the most common DNA and genes. This sample comprises about 470,000 distinct CDR3 sequences, around a fifth of them detected only once. Roughly 7.1% of the sample goes to the ten largest clones. The sample's time point label is to be understood as: persistent/refractory GD, antithyroid drugs over 5 years with positive TRAb. RNA was extracted from PBMCs in TRIzol for both TCR sequencing and RNA sequencing.

The source material was peripheral blood mononuclear cells (PBMCs), sampled when the disease was refractory, from a patient treated with antithyroid drugs. These receptors were taken from a female donor with Graves disease.

The V and J genes are TRBV6-1 and TRBJ2-7, with 11 bases lining up with TRBD1. This CDR3 spans 16 amino acids. The germline V gene encodes CDR1 MNHNS and CDR2 SASEGT. The J segment lost 4 bases and the V segment lost 0 bases, leaving 5 bases of the junction unmatched. The CDR3: CASSEAGTGGFYEQYF. DNA of the CDR3: TGTGCCAGCAGTGAAGCAGGGACAGGGGGATTTTACGAGCAGTACTTC.

The chain has TRBV5-5 and TRBJ1-1, with TRBD1 matching 8 bases. CDR1 and CDR2 (germline): SGHKS, YYEKEE (reference sequence). J was trimmed by 6 bases and V by 1 base; bases with no gene match: 8. The CDR3 contains 15 residues. The CDR3 DNA is TGTGCCAGCAGCTTGTGGGGAGACAGGGGCCCTGAAGCTTTCTTT. This sequence encodes CASSLWGDRGPEAFF.

As regards this clonotype: Its ends do not fully match the called genes, so a read error is possible. The chain has TRBV5-1 and TRBJ1-2; 11 bases align to TRBD1. Germline values: CDR1 SGHRS, CDR2 YFSETQ. The CDR3 spans 16 residues. CDR3 DNA sequence: TGTGCCAGCAACCGGGACAGGGGGACCTCTAACTATGGCTACACCTTC. Protein sequence: CASNRDRGTSNYGYTF. Filled out from reference TRBV5-1 and TRBJ1-2, the complete variable domain reads KAGVTQTPRYLIKTRGQQVTLSCSPISGHRSVSWYQQTPGQGLQFLFEYFSETQRNKGNFPGRFSGRQFSNSRSEMNVSTLELGDSALYLCASNRDRGTSNYGYTFGSGTRLTVV.

This clonotype was counted ten times or more. J is TRBJ1-2 and V is TRBV2, with a tentative D call TRBD1 (5 bases). This CDR3 contains 13 residues. Germline V gene sequence: CDR1 SNHLY, CDR2 FYNNEI. V gave up 8 bases and J gave up 6 bases, with 16 bases separating them. The CDR3 region is CASPAQGVDGYTF. The CDR3 nucleotides are TGTGCCAGCCCTGCCCAGGGAGTTGATGGCTACACCTTC. The complete variable domain, with remaining parts taken from reference TRBV2 and TRBJ1-2, reads EPEVTQTPSHQVTQMGQEVILRCVPISNHLYFYWYRQILGQKVEFLVSFYNNEISEKSEIFDDQFSVERPDGSNFTLKIRSTKLEDSAMYFCASPAQGVDGYTFGSGTRLTVV.

The chain is built from TRBV29-1 and TRBJ1-2, with a tentative D call TRBD1 (6 bases). V shed 5 bases and J shed 6 bases, with 10 bases lying between them. The germline V gene encodes CDR1 SQVTM and CDR2 ANQGSEA. This CDR3 has 11 residues. The CDR3 here is CSVTGRDGYTF. The DNA of the CDR3 is TGCAGCGTTACAGGGAGGGATGGCTACACCTTC. The full variable domain, completed using reference TRBV29-1 and TRBJ1-2, is SAVISQKPSRDICQRGTSLTIQCQVDSQVTMMFWYRQQPGQSLTLIATANQGSEATYESGFVIDKFPISRPNLTFSTLTVSNMSPEDSSIYLCSVTGRDGYTFGSGTRLTVV.

This clonotype was picked up a small number of times. A much larger clonotype is one base distant, so this may be a read error. The V and J genes are TRBV28 and TRBJ2-7; D is uncertain. Germline CDR1 is MDHEN and CDR2 is SYDVKM. V dropped 6 bases and J dropped 8 bases, with 17 bases sitting between them. The CDR3 has 13 amino acids. The CDR3 region has the DNA TGTGCCAGCAGCCGCCAAGGGCCTCTCAAGCAGTACTTC. Translated, it gives CASSRQGPLKQYF.

This chain links TRBV20-1 with TRBJ2-5; 10 nucleotides agree with TRBD2. V shed 5 bases, J shed 2 bases, and the junction held 5 bases outside the gene matches. Per germline, CDR1 DFQATT and CDR2 SNEGSKA (reference sequence). This CDR3 contains 14 residues. DNA of the CDR3: TGCAGTGCTGGATTAGCGGGGGGACAAGAGACCCAGTACTTC. Protein product: CSAGLAGGQETQYF.

This clonotype appeared once. The rearrangement links TRBV12-3 or TRBV12-4 to TRBJ1-1; weak D call: TRBD1 (5 bases). The V end lost 1 base, the J end lost 4 bases, and 13 bases lay between the germline ends. There are 15 residues in the CDR3. The CDR3 coding sequence is TGTGCCAGCAGTTTAGGTCGTAGGGGTTTCACTGAAGCTTTCTTT. Protein product: CASSLGRRGFTEAFF.

Regarding this clonotype: A much larger clone is a single base away; this may be a read error. The rearrangement joins TRBV28 to TRBJ1-6, with TRBD1 matching over 7 bases. CDR3 length: 16 amino acids. V lost 7 bases to trimming and J lost 4 bases; unmatched junction nucleotides: 10. Germline V gives CDR1 MDHEN, CDR2 SYDVKM. CDR3 amino acids: CASTTSGRGYNSPLHF. The CDR3 DNA follows: TGTGCCAGCACCACATCCGGCAGGGGGTATAATTCACCCCTCCACTTT.

The chain employs TRBV3-1 and TRBJ1-1, with no clear D. CDR1 LGHDT and CDR2 YNNKEL come from the germline V gene (reference sequence). V lost 3 bases and J lost 3, with 11 bases in between. This CDR3 has 14 residues. Here the CDR3 DNA reads TGTGCCAGCAGCCATGGTGGAAGGGACACTGAAGCTTTCTTT. This translates into CASSHGGRDTEAFF.

The table lists this clonotype with a few counts. V and J are TRBV11-3 and TRBJ2-1, with D unclear. Germline V gene sequence: CDR1 SGHNT, CDR2 YENEEA. Trimming removed 5 bases from V and 6 bases from J, with 8 bases in between. The CDR3 consists of 12 residues. CDR3 DNA: TGTGCCAGCAGCGAGTGGAGCAATGAGCAGTTCTTC. As protein: CASSEWSNEQFF.

At least ten counts were recorded for this clonotype. V and J are TRBV11-2 and TRBJ2-7; either TRBD1 or TRBD2 may supply D (5 bases each). The CDR3 spans 13 residues. The V gene's germline CDR1 is SGHAT and CDR2 FQNNGV. Trimming left V 5 bases short and J 7 bases short, with 15 bases between. CDR3 protein: CASSTGTAREQYF. The CDR3, as DNA: TGTGCCAGCAGCACCGGGACGGCTAGGGAGCAGTACTTC.

This clonotype has ten or more counts. The chain links TRBV20-1 to TRBJ1-1; 7 bases fit TRBD1. The CDR3 runs to 14 residues. Germline V gives CDR1 DFQATT, CDR2 SNEGSKA (reference sequence). Trimming at V came to 5 bases and at J to 1 base, leaving 7 bases not matched to a gene. CDR3 protein: CSAATGPSNTEAFF. DNA of the CDR3: TGCAGTGCTGCGACAGGGCCGTCGAACACTGAAGCTTTCTTT.

V usage is TRBV28 and J usage is TRBJ2-3; D is undetermined. CDR3 length: 10 residues. With 7 bases removed from V and 3 bases from J, the gap between germline ends came to 2 bases. The germline gives CDR1 MDHEN, CDR2 SYDVKM. CDR3 in DNA: TGTGCCAGCAAAACAGATACGCAGTATTTT. It codes for CASKTDTQYF.

This chain joins TRBV28 and TRBJ2-2; 7 bases match TRBD1. This CDR3 region has 14 residues. Germline lookup yields CDR1 MDHEN and CDR2 SYDVKM. V lost 7 bases and J lost 4; bases outside the gene matches: 6. In nucleotides, the CDR3 is TGTGCCAGCACCCCAGGGGGTAGCACCGGGGAGCTGTTTTTT. Amino acid sequence: CASTPGGSTGELFF.

This clonotype was picked up many times. The V and J genes are TRBV28 and TRBJ1-3; D is unclear. This CDR3 is built from 15 residues. CDR1 is MDHEN, CDR2 SYDVKM, per germline. V lost 6 bases to trimming and J lost 4 bases, with 16 bases between them. CDR3 DNA: TGTGCCAGCAGCATCGGGCCTTTGGAGGGAAACACCATATATTTT. It codes for CASSIGPLEGNTIYF.

The CDR3 nucleotides are TGTGCCAGCAGAGAACTATCCTACGAGCAGTACTTC. Its protein product is CASRELSYEQYF. The V call is TRBV6-2 or TRBV6-3, the J call TRBJ2-7; D is unresolved. The germline V and J ends were trimmed by 6 bases and 1 base, with 7 bases remaining between them. This CDR3 has 12 amino acids. Germline V CDR1 and CDR2: MNHEY, SVGEGT.

CDR3 in DNA: TGTGCCAGTAGTTCCCGGACCCAGGCCCCTCAAGCTTTCTTT. Its translation: CASSSRTQAPQAFF. The chain combines TRBV19 with TRBJ1-1; no clear D gene. CDR3 length equals 14 residues. Trimming stripped 5 bases from V and 9 bases from J, with 19 bases between. CDR1 and CDR2 (germline): LNHDA, SQIVND (reference sequence).

This chain connects TRBV7-9 to TRBJ2-2, with TRBD2 identical over 9 bases. V trimming: 4 bases; J trimming: 3 bases; junction bases outside the gene matches: 6. The CDR3 loop spans 16 amino acids. Germline V gene data show CDR1 as SEHNR and CDR2 as FQNEAQ (reference sequence). The CDR3 DNA sequence: TGTGCCAGCAGCTGGCCTGGGACTAGCTACACCGGGGAGCTGTTTTTT. It yields the protein CASSWPGTSYTGELFF.

This clonotype occurred a few times. The chain combines TRBV7-2 with TRBJ2-7, with 13 bases aligning to TRBD2. The CDR3 has 16 amino acids. Trimming at V came to 5 bases and at J to 1 base, leaving 5 bases not matched to a gene. Germline V gene lookup returns CDR1 SGHTA and CDR2 FQGNSA. Here the CDR3 reads CASSLGLAGASYEQYF. The CDR3 DNA is TGTGCCAGCAGCCTAGGACTAGCGGGGGCATCCTACGAGCAGTACTTC.

J is TRBJ2-5 and V is TRBV18; 7 nucleotides agree with TRBD1. J gave up 5 bases and V 2 bases, and 8 bases lay outside the gene matches. The CDR3 length is 15 residues. Germline assignment: CDR1 KGHSH and CDR2 LQKENI. The CDR3 DNA reads TGTGCCAGCTCACCAGGGACAGACCGGGTGGAGACCCAGTACTTC. This sequence encodes CASSPGTDRVETQYF.

There are many counts of this clonotype. The V call is TRBV5-6, the J call TRBJ1-4, with D possibly matching TRBD1 (5 bases). Per the germline V gene, CDR1 is SGHDT and CDR2 is YYEEEE. This CDR3 has 14 residues. Trimming took 4 bases from V and 8 from J, leaving 15 bases between them. CDR3: CASSDGGAREKLFF. CDR3 coding DNA: TGTGCCAGCAGCGACGGCGGGGCACGAGAAAAACTGTTTTTT.

The chain recombines TRBV20-1 with TRBJ1-4; D gene unclear. Trimming cost V 1 base and J 0 bases, with 15 bases left between them. The germline V gene has CDR1 DFQATT and CDR2 SNEGSKA (reference sequence). This CDR3 is built from 17 residues. The CDR3 protein is CSARVLATRATNEKLFF. For the CDR3, the DNA is TGCAGTGCTAGAGTACTTGCCACTAGAGCAACTAATGAAAAACTGTTTTTT.

This clonotype was found many times. The chain carries TRBV13 and TRBJ2-5; possible D gene TRBD1, 5 bases. The length of the CDR3 is 14 residues. Germline loops: CDR1 PRHDT, CDR2 FYEKMQ (reference sequence). The V end lost 6 bases, the J end lost 5 bases, and 16 bases lay between the germline ends. The CDR3, as DNA: TGTGCCAGCAGACCTTCAGGGTCGCGGGAGACCCAGTACTTC. Amino acid sequence: CASRPSGSRETQYF.

This clonotype has only one observation. The CDR3 loop is CASRLGGGGTNYGYTF. CDR3 in DNA: TGTGCCAGCAGACTCGGAGGGGGCGGAACTAACTATGGCTACACCTTC. This chain connects TRBV28 to TRBJ1-2; the match to TRBD1 covers 7 bases. Germline CDR1 MDHEN, CDR2 SYDVKM. This CDR3 is 16 amino acids long. V lost 6 bases to trimming and J lost 0 bases; unmatched junction nucleotides: 10.

The J gene is TRBJ1-2, the V gene TRBV12-3 or TRBV12-4; 10 bases are shared with TRBD1. The junction had 8 bases not matched to a gene; V was cut back by 5 bases and J by 8 bases. The CDR3 has 14 residues. CDR3 DNA: TGTGCCAGCAGTCCCAGACAGGGGGCTTACGGCTACACCTTC. Its protein is CASSPRQGAYGYTF.

This clonotype has at least ten counts. The CDR3 end shows no conserved phenylalanine or tryptophan, and so a read error is likely. Because the CDR3's place on the DNA is in doubt, the DNA is left out and the CDR3 is given as listed by TCRdb. The chain has TRBV6-5 and TRBJ1-1; whether TRBD1, the table's D call, matches the DNA was not checked. The CDR3 region is 13 residues in length, termini included. Germline V CDR1 and CDR2: MNHEY, SVGAGI. The CDR3 loop is CASSYVVDDRGPT.